These 8 T cell receptor beta chains originate from one sample sequenced in a study of control samples from healthy donors and cancer patients. The protocol was immunoSEQ multiplex PCR, while the TCRdb copy is restricted to in-frame clones and leaves out a portion. The table lists under 150,000 clones, 88% of them singletons, with less than 3.5% in the top ten. The specimen sequenced was blood. These receptors were taken from a man aged 35 to 55 in good health.

The chain recombines TRBV19 with TRBJ2-5, with a tentative D call TRBD1 (6 bases). The CDR3 extends over 14 amino acids. Germline-derived CDR1 and CDR2 are LNHDA and SQIVND (reference sequence). V was pared by 9 bases and J by 4 bases, with 18 bases between. Here the CDR3 reads CASRTTGKGETQYF. Here the CDR3 DNA reads TGTGCCAGCAGGACCACAGGGAAGGGAGAGACCCAGTACTTC.

This sequence joins TRBV9 and TRBJ2-1; 8 bases are a match to TRBD1. CDR3 length: 15 residues. CDR1 is SGDLS and CDR2 is YYNGEE in the germline V gene. V lost 0 bases, J lost 7 bases, and 6 bases stayed unmatched. CDR3 residues: CASSVGGQGGNEQFF. The CDR3 bases are TGTGCCAGCAGCGTAGGAGGACAGGGTGGGAATGAGCAGTTCTTC.

In this sample, this clone turned up a few times. The chain recombines TRBV19 with TRBJ1-2; TRBD1 agrees at 8 bases. The CDR3 contains 14 residues. Germline values: CDR1 LNHDA, CDR2 SQIVND (reference sequence). V was clipped by 7 bases and J by 5 bases; unmatched bases: 9. DNA for the CDR3: TGTGCCAGTAATACCGGGACAGGTCCTTATGGCTACACCTTC. Translation gives CASNTGTGPYGYTF.

V and J are TRBV18 and TRBJ1-1; D is perhaps TRBD1 (5 bases). V was cut by 4 bases and J by 5 bases, with 14 bases left in between. CDR3 size: 14 residues. Germline CDR1 KGHSH, CDR2 LQKENI. CDR3 in amino acids: CASSQGERRTEAFF. DNA for the CDR3: TGTGCCAGCTCACAAGGGGAGAGGAGGACTGAAGCTTTCTTT.

The rearrangement uses TRBV30 and TRBJ1-6; possibly TRBD1 for D (5 bases). V lost 4 bases to trimming and J lost 9 bases, with 16 bases between them. The CDR3 spans 14 residues. CDR1 and CDR2 from the germline V gene are GTSNPN and SVGIG (reference sequence). The CDR3 nucleotides read TGTGCCTGGAAAATTGGACAAACAGGTTCACCCCTCCACTTT. Its protein product is CAWKIGQTGSPLHF.

The chain carries TRBV7-3 and TRBJ2-2; a weak D match, TRBD2 (5 bases). Germline V gives CDR1 SGHTA, CDR2 FQGTGA. V shed 5 bases and J shed 7 bases, with 8 bases lying between them. The length of the CDR3 is 12 residues. The CDR3 coding sequence is TGTGCCAGCAGCCCCGCGGGCGGGGAGCTGTTTTTT. This encodes CASSPAGGELFF.

V is TRBV24-1 and J is TRBJ1-4; no definite D call. CDR3 size: 15 residues. V lost 3 bases and J 6 bases, leaving 13 bases between the germline ends. Germline V gene lookup returns CDR1 KGHDR and CDR2 SFDVKD. The CDR3 sequence: CATSDPRESDEKLFF. The CDR3 DNA sequence: TGTGCCACCAGTGATCCCCGTGAGTCTGATGAAAAACTGTTTTTT.

The chain has TRBV19 and TRBJ1-1; 8 positions match TRBD1. The CDR3 contains 15 residues. Germline CDR1 reads LNHDA; CDR2 reads SQIVND (reference sequence). V was pared by 3 bases and J by 5 bases, with 8 bases of the junction left unmatched. The CDR3, as DNA: TGTGCCAGTAGTATGAGTGACAGGGGAAGGACTGAAGCTTTCTTT. This codes for CASSMSDRGRTEAFF. The full variable domain, rest sourced from reference TRBV19 and TRBJ1-1, is DGGITQSPKYLFRKEGQNVTLSCEQNLNHDAMYWYRQDPGQGLRLIYYSQIVNDFQKGDIAEGYSVSREKKESFPLTVTSAQKNPTAFYLCASSMSDRGRTEAFFGQGTRLTVV.